This T cell receptor beta chain was retrieved from a study of T cell responses to AZD1222 COVID-19 vaccine. Study-wide results and limits: Repertoires were sampled only after the peak T cell response. White British people made up most donors, females outnumbered males, and clonal diversity was possibly underestimated. Spike-specific TCR breadth and depth were elevated following two AZD1222 doses.

CDR3 length: 14 residues. Germline CDR1 SGHAT, CDR2 FQNNGV. V shed 0 bases and J shed 3 bases, with 5 bases lying between them. Repertoires were generated with immunoSEQ multiplex PCR, while TCRdb's copy carries only in-frame clones and drops some. The sample has roughly 120,000 clones, 94% seen once. This clone was counted once. No antigen is known for it. The V and J genes are TRBV11-2 and TRBJ1-4, with D unresolved. Sequencing was performed on peripheral blood, taken 28 days after the second AZD1222 dose. The receptor's source is an adult who received the AZD1222 COVID-19 vaccine. The chain's CDR3 is CASSLDGPNEKLFF. CDR3 nucleotides: TGTGCCAGCAGCTTAGACGGACCTAATGAAAAACTGTTTTTT.